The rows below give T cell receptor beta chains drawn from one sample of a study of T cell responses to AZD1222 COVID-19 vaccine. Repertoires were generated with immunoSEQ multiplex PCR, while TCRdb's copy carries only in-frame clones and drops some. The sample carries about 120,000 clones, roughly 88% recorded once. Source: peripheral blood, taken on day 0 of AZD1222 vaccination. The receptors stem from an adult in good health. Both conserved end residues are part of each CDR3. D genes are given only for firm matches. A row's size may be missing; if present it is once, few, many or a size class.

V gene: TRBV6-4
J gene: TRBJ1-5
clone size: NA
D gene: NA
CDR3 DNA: TGTGCCAGCAGTGACCCGACAGAGTTCAATCAGCCCCAGCATTTT
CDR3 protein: CASSDPTEFNQPQHF

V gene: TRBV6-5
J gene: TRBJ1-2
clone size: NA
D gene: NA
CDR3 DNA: TGTGCCAGCAAACAGGACCCGTACTTCTATGGCTACACCTTC
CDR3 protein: CASKQDPYFYGYTF

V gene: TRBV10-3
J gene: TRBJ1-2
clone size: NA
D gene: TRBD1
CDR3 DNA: TGTGCCATTTGGGGGGGACAGGGGATTCCTAACTATGGCTACACCTTC
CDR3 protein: CAIWGGQGIPNYGYTF

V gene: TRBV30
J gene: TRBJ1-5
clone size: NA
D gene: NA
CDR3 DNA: TGTGCCTGGAGTGTCTCGGGACGAAGCAATCAGCCCCAGCATTTT
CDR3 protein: CAWSVSGRSNQPQHF

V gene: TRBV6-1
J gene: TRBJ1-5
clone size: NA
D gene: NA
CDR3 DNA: TGTGCCAGCAGTGAAGGGACGGAGAATCAGCCCCAGCATTTT
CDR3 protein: CASSEGTENQPQHF

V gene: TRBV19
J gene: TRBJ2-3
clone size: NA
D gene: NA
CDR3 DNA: TGTGCCAGTAGTCCAAGGACAAGTACAGATACGCAGTATTTT
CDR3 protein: CASSPRTSTDTQYF

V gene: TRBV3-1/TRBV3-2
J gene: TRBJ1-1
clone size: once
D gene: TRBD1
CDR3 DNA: TGTGCCAGCAGCCAACCAGGGGGAGGCACTGAAGCTTTCTTT
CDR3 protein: CASSQPGGGTEAFF

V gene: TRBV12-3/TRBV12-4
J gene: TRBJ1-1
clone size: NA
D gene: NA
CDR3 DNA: TGTGCCAGCAGTTTAGAAGGTGCTGAAGCTTTCTTT
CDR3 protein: CASSLEGAEAFF

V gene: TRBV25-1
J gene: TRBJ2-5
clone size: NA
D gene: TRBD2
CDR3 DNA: TGTGCCAGCCAAAGGACTAGCAGCCAAGAGACCCAGTACTTC
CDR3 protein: CASQRTSSQETQYF

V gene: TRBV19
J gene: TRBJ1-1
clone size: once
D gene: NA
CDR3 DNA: TGTGCCAGTACTCCTCACCTTACGAGGGCGAACACTGAAGCTTTCTTT
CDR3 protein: CASTPHLTRANTEAFF

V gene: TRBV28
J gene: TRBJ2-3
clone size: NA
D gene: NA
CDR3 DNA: TGTGCCAGCAGCTACGACAGGACGCAGTATTTT
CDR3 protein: CASSYDRTQYF

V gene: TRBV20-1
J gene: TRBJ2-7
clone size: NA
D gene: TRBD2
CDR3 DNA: TGCAGTGCTAGTAGTCTACTAGCGTCTTCCTACGAGCAGTACTTC
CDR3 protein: CSASSLLASSYEQYF

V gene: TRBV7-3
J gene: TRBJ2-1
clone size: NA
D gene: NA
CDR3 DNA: TGTGCCAGCAGCCGGCAGGGGTCTAGCGAATACAATGAGCAGTTCTTC
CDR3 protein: CASSRQGSSEYNEQFF

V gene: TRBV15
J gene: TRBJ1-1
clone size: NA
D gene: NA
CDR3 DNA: TGTGCCACCAGCAGGCAGGGTGGGGACACTGAAGCTTTCTTT
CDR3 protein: CATSRQGGDTEAFF

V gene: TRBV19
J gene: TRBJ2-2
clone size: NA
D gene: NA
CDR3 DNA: TGTGCCAGTAGTATAATTGGGACGAACACCGGGGAGCTGTTTTTT
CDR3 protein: CASSIIGTNTGELFF

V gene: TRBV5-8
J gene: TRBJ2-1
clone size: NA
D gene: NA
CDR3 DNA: TGTGCCAGCACCGTCATTTCCGAGAGCTCCTACAATGAGCAGTTCTTC
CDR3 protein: CASTVISESSYNEQFF

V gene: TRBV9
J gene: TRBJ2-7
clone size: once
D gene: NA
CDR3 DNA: TGTGCCAGCAGCCCTCAGCCCGGACTATCCTACGAGCAGTACTTC
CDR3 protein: CASSPQPGLSYEQYF

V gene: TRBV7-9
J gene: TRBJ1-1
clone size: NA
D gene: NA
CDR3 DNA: TGTGCCAGCACCACGAGGGGGAGGATGGGGAACACTGAAGCTTTCTTT
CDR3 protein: CASTTRGRMGNTEAFF

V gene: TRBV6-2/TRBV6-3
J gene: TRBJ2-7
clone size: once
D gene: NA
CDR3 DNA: TGTGCCAGCAGTTACTTAAGTAGCTCCTACGAGCAGTACTTC
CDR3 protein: CASSYLSSSYEQYF

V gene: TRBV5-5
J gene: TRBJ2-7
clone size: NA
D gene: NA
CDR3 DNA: TGTGCCAGCAGCTTGGAAATCTACGAGCAGTACTTC
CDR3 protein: CASSLEIYEQYF

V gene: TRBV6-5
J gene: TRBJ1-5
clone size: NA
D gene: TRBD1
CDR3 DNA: TGTGCCAGCAGCAGGGGACAGGGAAAGGGGCCCCAGCATTTT
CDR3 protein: CASSRGQGKGPQHF

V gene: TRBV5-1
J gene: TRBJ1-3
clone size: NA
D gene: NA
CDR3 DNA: TGCGCCAGCAGCTCGGTGGGGGTCAGCTCTGGAAACACCATATATTTT
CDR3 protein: CASSSVGVSSGNTIYF

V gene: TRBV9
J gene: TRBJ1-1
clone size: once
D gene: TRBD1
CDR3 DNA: TGTGCCAGCAGCGCGCCTAGGGACAGGGGGGCCCTGAACACTGAAGCTTTCTTT
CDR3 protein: CASSAPRDRGALNTEAFF

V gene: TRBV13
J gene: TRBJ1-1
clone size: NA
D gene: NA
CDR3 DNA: TGTGCCAGCAGCTTAGGCCCCAGGGCCACTGAAGCTTTCTTT
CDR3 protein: CASSLGPRATEAFF

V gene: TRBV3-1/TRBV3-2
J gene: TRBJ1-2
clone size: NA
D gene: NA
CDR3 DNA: TGTGCCAGCAGTCCTACCGGAGACCATGGCTACACCTTC
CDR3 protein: CASSPTGDHGYTF

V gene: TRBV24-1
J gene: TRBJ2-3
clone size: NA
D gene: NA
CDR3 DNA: TGTGCCACCAGTGATAATGGCAGGGTATCCAACACAGATACGCAGTATTTT
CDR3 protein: CATSDNGRVSNTDTQYF

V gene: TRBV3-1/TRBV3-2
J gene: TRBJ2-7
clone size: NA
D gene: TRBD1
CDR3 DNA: TGTGCCAGCAGCCTAGGGACAGCGATCAGCGAGCAGTACTTC
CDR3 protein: CASSLGTAISEQYF

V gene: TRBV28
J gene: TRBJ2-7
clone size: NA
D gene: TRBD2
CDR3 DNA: TGTGCCAGCAGATTCTCGGGGGGGTCGGGGACCTACGAGCAGTACTTC
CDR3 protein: CASRFSGGSGTYEQYF

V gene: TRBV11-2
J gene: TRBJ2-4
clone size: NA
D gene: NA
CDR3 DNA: TGTGCCAGCAGCTTAGAACCGGGCATTCAGTACTTC
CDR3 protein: CASSLEPGIQYF

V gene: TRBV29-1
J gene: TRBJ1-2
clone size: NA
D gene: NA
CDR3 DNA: TGCAGCGTTGAAGATCTGGGCGGGGTAAGGTATGGCTACACCTTC
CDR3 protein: CSVEDLGGVRYGYTF